The present TCR beta chain was sequenced within a study of a mutant IDH1 vaccine in newly diagnosed glioma. Study in general: The start of vaccination came 4-6 weeks after radiotherapy alone, or with temozolomide cycles. Treated patients comprised 62.5% males and around 40% females, mean age roughly 40 years. Most had both radiotherapy and temozolomide beforehand; others had only one. Study results and caveats: Patients showed vaccine-induced immune responses at a rate of roughly 93%.

Time point here: week 23, last vaccination. What each vaccine dose contained was 300 ug of mutant IDH1 20-mer peptide, accompanied by topical imiquimod. As for this clone: What it binds is unknown.

TCRdb's table, derived via immunoSEQ multiplex PCR, lists solely in-frame clones and lacks some. The top ten clones hold 5.1% of a sample with more than 35,000 clones, roughly 79% of them seen once. The sequence derives from a man aged 40-49 years with glioma. The sequences come from PBMCs, collected from a glioma patient whose treatment included an IDH1 peptide vaccine.

CDR3 region: CASSMAGGFVQYF. The CDR3 DNA follows: TGTGCCAGTAGTATGGCAGGGGGCTTCGTGCAGTACTTC. The chain joins TRBV19 to TRBJ2-7; 8 bases are a match to TRBD1. The J segment lost 9 bases and the V segment lost 3 bases, leaving 7 bases of the junction unmatched. Germline V gene sequence: CDR1 LNHDA, CDR2 SQIVND (reference sequence). The CDR3 runs 13 residues.